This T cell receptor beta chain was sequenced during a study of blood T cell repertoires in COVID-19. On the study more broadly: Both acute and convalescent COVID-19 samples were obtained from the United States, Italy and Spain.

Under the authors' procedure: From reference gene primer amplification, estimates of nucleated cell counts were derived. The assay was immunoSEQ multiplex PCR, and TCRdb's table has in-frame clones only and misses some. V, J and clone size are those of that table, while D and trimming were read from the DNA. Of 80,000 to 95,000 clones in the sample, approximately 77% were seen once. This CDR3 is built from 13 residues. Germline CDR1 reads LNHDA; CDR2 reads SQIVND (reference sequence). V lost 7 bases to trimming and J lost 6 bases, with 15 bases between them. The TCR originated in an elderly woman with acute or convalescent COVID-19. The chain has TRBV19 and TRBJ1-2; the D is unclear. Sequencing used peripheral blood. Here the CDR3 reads CASTWGRDDGYTF. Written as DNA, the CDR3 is TGTGCCAGTACCTGGGGTCGGGATGATGGCTACACCTTC.